This entry lists 14 T cell receptor beta chains sequenced from one sample in a study of beta chain features in type 1 diabetes. Sequenced material consisted of expressed TCRB transcripts (all of the isolated RNA was reverse transcribed). Profiled with immunoSEQ multiplex PCR; TCRdb holds only in-frame clones, not every one. This sample has about 900,000 clones, with 17% found just once. Sequencing input: naive CD4+ T cells from blood. These TCRs come from a woman aged 18-35 years in good health.

This clone has only a few counts. The gene calls are TRBV9 and TRBJ1-1, with TRBD1 as a possible D gene (6 bases). Trimming stripped 0 bases from V and 9 bases from J, with 18 bases between. This CDR3 spans 15 amino acids. Germline CDR1 and CDR2: SGDLS and YYNGEE. CDR3: CASSVVSRGDPKAFF. The CDR3 DNA sequence: TGTGCCAGCAGCGTAGTCTCCAGGGGAGATCCTAAAGCTTTCTTT.

CDR3 in DNA: TGTGCCAGCAGTGAAGTACGGGGAGATAATGAAAAACTGTTTTTT. It specifies CASSEVRGDNEKLFF. The chain recombines TRBV25-1 with TRBJ1-4; D is ambiguous. V lost 2 bases and J 4 bases, leaving 11 bases between the germline ends. The germline V gene encodes CDR1 MGHDK and CDR2 SYGVNS. The CDR3 covers 15 residues. Full variable domain (outside the CDR3, taken from reference TRBV25-1 and TRBJ1-4): EADIYQTPRYLVIGTGKKITLECSQTMGHDKMYWYQQDPGMELHLIHYSYGVNSTEKGDLSSESTVSRIRTEHFPLTLESARPSHTSQYLCASSEVRGDNEKLFFGSGTQLSVL.

In regard to this clone: Within the sample, other DNA sequences also encode this same CDR3. The chain carries TRBV18 and TRBJ1-1; tentatively, D is TRBD1 (6 bases). Germline V CDR1 and CDR2: KGHSH, LQKENI. The CDR3 contains 14 residues. Trimming pared 3 bases from V and 1 base from J, leaving 9 bases between. The CDR3: CASSPTTGNTEAFF. Here the CDR3 DNA reads TGTGCCAGCTCACCTACGACAGGGAACACTGAAGCTTTCTTT.

The chain carries TRBV19 and TRBJ2-1, with 10 bases lining up with TRBD2. The V and J ends lost 3 bases and 2 bases, in that order; junction bases with no gene match: 4. The CDR3 consists of 16 residues. Germline V gives CDR1 LNHDA, CDR2 SQIVND (reference sequence). In nucleotides, the CDR3 is TGTGCCAGTAGTATGATAGCGGGAGGTGCCTACAATGAGCAGTTCTTC. It encodes CASSMIAGGAYNEQFF.

The chain couples TRBV19 to TRBJ2-5; possible D gene TRBD1, 6 bases. The CDR3 has 14 amino acids. The V end lost 5 bases, the J end lost 2 bases, and 12 bases lay between the germline ends. CDR1 LNHDA and CDR2 SQIVND come from the germline V gene (reference sequence). CDR3: CASSPQGLQETQYF. In DNA form, the CDR3 reads TGTGCCAGTAGTCCCCAGGGGCTACAAGAGACCCAGTACTTC.

The V gene is TRBV11-2, the J gene TRBJ2-3; D unclear. This CDR3 spans 12 amino acids. The germline gives CDR1 SGHAT, CDR2 FQNNGV. Trimming removed 5 bases at V and 4 bases at J, with 7 bases between. CDR3 residues: CASSAPSDTQYF. The CDR3 DNA sequence: TGTGCCAGCAGCGCCCCATCAGATACGCAGTATTTT.

The J gene is TRBJ2-7, the V gene TRBV7-8; 13 bases are shared with TRBD2. Germline CDR1 reads SGHVS; CDR2 reads FQNEAQ. Unmatched junction bases numbered 11, after V lost 5 bases and J lost 4 bases. The CDR3 length is 17 residues. The DNA for the CDR3 is TGTGCCAGCAGCCCCCAGCGACTAGCGGGAGGAAGGTACGAGCAGTACTTC. It encodes CASSPQRLAGGRYEQYF. Full variable domain (outside the CDR3, taken from reference TRBV7-8 and TRBJ2-7): GAGVSQSPRYKVAKRGQDVALRCDPISGHVSLFWYQQALGQGPEFLTYFQNEAQLDKSGLPSDRFFAERPEGSVSTLKIQRTQQEDSAVYLCASSPQRLAGGRYEQYFGPGTRLTVT.

This clone appeared a few times. CDR3 region: CASSSSQQGYYGYTF. The CDR3 nucleotides read TGTGCCAGCAGCTCGAGTCAACAGGGTTACTATGGCTACACCTTC. The chain recombines TRBV7-2 with TRBJ1-2; D is possibly TRBD1 (6 bases). The germline V and J ends were trimmed by 4 bases and 3 bases, with 15 bases remaining between them. There are 15 residues in the CDR3. The germline V gene encodes CDR1 SGHTA and CDR2 FQGNSA.

This clone came up a few times. The chain couples TRBV25-1 to TRBJ2-3; D tentatively reads TRBD1 or TRBD2 (5 bases each). The germline V and J ends were trimmed by 2 bases and 6 bases, with 12 bases remaining between them. Germline CDR1 reads MGHDK; CDR2 reads SYGVNS. The CDR3 has 14 residues. CDR3 sequence (DNA): TGTGCCAGCAGTGAAGAGGGGAAGTTGGATACGCAGTATTTT. This codes for CASSEEGKLDTQYF. Complete variable domain (other parts from reference TRBV25-1 and TRBJ2-3): EADIYQTPRYLVIGTGKKITLECSQTMGHDKMYWYQQDPGMELHLIHYSYGVNSTEKGDLSSESTVSRIRTEHFPLTLESARPSHTSQYLCASSEEGKLDTQYFGPGTRLTVL.

This sequence joins TRBV7-9 and TRBJ1-5; D is ambiguous. The germline gives CDR1 SEHNR, CDR2 FQNEAQ (reference sequence). Trimming took 5 bases from V and 7 from J, leaving 12 bases between them. The CDR3 is 13 amino acids. Here the CDR3 reads CASSLASWQPQHF. In DNA form, the CDR3 reads TGTGCCAGCAGCCTCGCCTCATGGCAGCCCCAGCATTTT.

In this sample, this clone turned up a few times. This chain joins TRBV28 and TRBJ2-2; TRBD2 matches 15 bases. Germline-derived CDR1 and CDR2 are MDHEN and SYDVKM. This CDR3 comprises 19 residues. V shed 7 bases and J 6 bases; nucleotides not matched to a gene: 15. CDR3 amino acids: CASNLPPGLAGGEAGELFF. Written as DNA, the CDR3 is TGTGCCAGCAATCTACCTCCGGGACTAGCGGGAGGAGAGGCCGGGGAGCTGTTTTTT.

V is TRBV29-1 and J is TRBJ2-6; D is unresolved. The CDR3 is 17 amino acids. Germline V gene data show CDR1 as SQVTM and CDR2 as ANQGSEA. Trimming took 6 bases from V and 0 from J, leaving 18 bases between them. As DNA, the CDR3 is TGCAGCGTCCACGGAAGTATCTCGAGCTCTGGGGCCAACGTCCTGACTTTC. Amino acids: CSVHGSISSSGANVLTF.

This clone was seen a few times. This chain links TRBV27 with TRBJ2-7; tentatively, D is TRBD1 (6 bases). CDR1 is MNHEY, CDR2 SMNVEV, per germline (reference sequence). Trimming took 2 bases from V and 2 from J, leaving 7 bases between them. This CDR3 is 13 amino acids long. CDR3 DNA sequence: TGTGCCAGCAGTTTAACAGGGACCTACGAGCAGTACTTC. As protein: CASSLTGTYEQYF.

In this sample, this clone turned up a few times. The chain is built from TRBV10-3 and TRBJ2-7; 9 nucleotides align to TRBD1. Germline loops: CDR1 ENHRY, CDR2 SYGVKD. CDR3 size: 13 residues. Unmatched junction bases numbered 5, after V lost 4 bases and J lost 7 bases. The CDR3 sequence is CAISVQGALEQYF. CDR3 nucleotide sequence: TGTGCCATCAGTGTACAGGGGGCTCTAGAGCAGTACTTC.